This T cell receptor beta chain was sequenced in a study of blood T cells in healthy people across ages (dated by TCRdb to between 2014 and 2017). Background for the entire study: Template switching captured roughly one uniquely barcoded TCR beta cDNA molecule per two T cells in model experiments. Age-related changes in TCR beta repertoire diversity were measured in the study by deep sequencing normalized with unique cDNA molecular identifiers. Donors were grouped into four age groups: young (average approximately 15 years), middle-aged (about 40), aged (over 55) and long-lived (approximately 78). To avoid experimental bias, donors of different ages were spread randomly across the sequencing lanes. Two additional independent replicas of 1 million unique cDNA reads from the same blood draw were analyzed for two donors (one aged 18 to 30 and one aged 80 or older). Overall study results and their limits: Bulk unsorted PBMC profiling prevented conclusive comparison of naive and antigen-experienced compartments. Because the CMV infection status of the donors was unknown, age-related changes in expanded clonotypes may potentially have been confounded. Compared with the aged group, the long-lived group had more naive CD4+ T cells, fewer expanded clones and increased TCR diversity, suggesting age selection. The percentage of naive T cells measured by flow cytometry correlated strongly with observed TCR beta diversity. Total diversity estimates from one million sequenced T cells were considered lower bounds and underestimates. Observed TCR beta diversity per million T cells fell roughly linearly with age, and a significant reduction was already apparent by age about 38.

In regard to this clonotype: There is no known antigen for this receptor. Base qualities are missing; no much larger clone stands one base away.

Systemically healthy Caucasian individuals from Russia, 39 in total and aged about 6 to 100 years, were included as donors. Each donor gave 8.5 to 10 milliliters of peripheral blood, collected into EDTA-treated Vacutainer tubes. Ficoll-Paque density-gradient centrifugation was used to isolate PBMCs, with at least 7 million obtained per sample. Trizol reagent was used to extract total RNA from the PBMCs, yielding at least 5.5 micrograms per sample. Naive CD45RAhigh/CD27high T cell percentages were measured by flow cytometry on a PBMC aliquot from every donor. Trimming costs V 0 bases and J 4 bases, and their ends lie 15 bases apart. Per the germline V gene, SQVTM is the CDR1 and ANQGSEA is the CDR2. Its CDR3 holds 15 amino acids, cysteine through phenylalanine. The read is trimmed to its CDR3 DNA, 45 bases read in frame from base 1. Libraries were constructed by 5' RACE. A second roughly 7 to 11 cycle PCR used a sample-barcoded 5' primer and a J-beta primer mix. A template-switch 5' adaptor carrying 12 random nucleotides introduced a unique molecular identifier onto each TCR beta cDNA molecule. Each sample yielded at least 3 million CDR3-containing paired-end reads. All of the RNA was converted into first-strand cDNA using the Mint cDNA synthesis kit, with a TRBC-specific oligonucleotide serving as the primer. Following uracil-DNA glycosylase treatment, a first 18-cycle PCR with universal primers M1SS and BC2_uni_R was performed on all cDNA. In the source study's methods: Normalization of each sample was performed by random selection of 1 million high-quality reads, each carrying a distinct molecular identifier. Instead of being binned into consensus sequences, reads that shared molecular identifiers were thrown out. MiTCR, set to a Q25 quality threshold and the strictest error-elimination algorithm, was used for CDR3 identification, clonotype clustering and error correction. A nonparametric unseen species model using Euler transformation provided a lower-bound estimate of total TCR beta diversity. TCRdb redid the processing of the public reads, applying fastp at Q25 and MiXCR, and retained in-frame beta chains. Each entry is one CDR3 protein sequence, shown with its most common DNA and genes. The V and J calls, along with clone size, are taken from TCRdb and not from the paper's own processing. The sample has approximately 1,700,000 distinct CDR3 sequences on record, more than 35% of them singletons. The ten largest clones add up to about 21% of the sample.

The chain joins TRBV29-1 to TRBJ1-2; the D gene identity is not certain. The clonotype was recovered from a human donor in good health. The sample taken for sequencing was blood. The DNA sequence is given as TGCAGCGTTGAAGATCGGGCAGGCCAAAGCTATGGCTACACCTTC. Translated, it gives CSVEDRAGQSYGYTF.